The source of this T cell receptor beta chain is a study of siplizumab effects on memory and regulatory T cells. Whole-study findings and limits: Sequences below about 10^-5 frequency were poorly captured. As a result, only a minor fraction of alloreactive clones mapped to unstimulated subsets. Significant reduction of alloreactive sequences traceable to unstimulated CD4+ memory cells was observed with siplizumab. Treg origin accounted for an average of 68.8% of mappable alloreactive CD4+ clones with siplizumab and approximately 25% in controls.

Coculturing at 37°C lasted 5 to 6 days for the mixed lymphocyte reaction cells. This clone turned up a few times. The antigen is unknown. Per the germline V gene, CDR1 is SGHRS and CDR2 is YFSETQ. Trimming took 0 bases from V and 0 from J, leaving 7 bases between them. The CDR3 has 15 residues. The assay was immunoSEQ multiplex PCR, and TCRdb's table has in-frame clones only and misses some. The data contain 9,900 or so clones, approximately 44% of them singletons. The clonotype originates from a human donor in good health; the cells came from an allogeneic mixed lymphocyte reaction. The genes are TRBV5-1 and TRBJ2-1; D is undetermined. Sequenced material: CFSE-low (dividing) CD4+ T cells sorted from an allogeneic mixed lymphocyte reaction. This chain's CDR3 is CASSLEASSYNEQFF. CDR3 bases: TGCGCCAGCAGCTTGGAAGCAAGCTCCTACAATGAGCAGTTCTTC.